The clone carrying this T cell receptor (beta chain) was seen only a few times. The target antigen is unknown. These data belong to a study of cytomegalovirus exposure and HLA in healthy donors. Study results and limitations: A further, later analysis showed that HLA-associated TCR beta chains (compared with equally common others) were more clonally expanded. Presence/absence analyses assumed roughly uniform sequencing depth across donors, which may not hold. Follow-up analysis seemed to connect common viral pathogens with several of the most significant clusters identified.

60 Vbeta and 13 Jbeta primers were used in PCR. Sequencing was performed with immunoSEQ multiplex PCR; in TCRdb, only in-frame clones are kept and a portion is missing. The repertoire includes about 92,000 clones, 81% of them detected once, and about 1.2% sits in the top ten. This CDR3 has 16 residues. Trimming took off 4 bases at V and 2 bases at J, with 16 bases between the two ends. Germline CDR1 is WSHSY and CDR2 is SAAADI. The specimen was PBMCs. The TCR was taken from a girl aged 2 to 10 in good health and CMV-seropositive. The genes are TRBV10-2 and TRBJ2-3; D gene ambiguous. The CDR3 is CASSAWRSENTDTQYF. The CDR3 nucleotides are TGCGCCAGCAGTGCTTGGCGGTCTGAAAACACAGATACGCAGTATTTT.